The present T cell receptor beta chain was sequenced within a study of T cells in Graves' hyperthyroidism and ophthalmopathy. The CDR3 is 15 amino acids. Germline CDR1 and CDR2: SNHLY and FYNNEI. Graves' hyperthyroidism is called stable when ophthalmopathy does not progress within 18 months. Patients were excluded for uncontrolled infection, other autoimmune disease, pregnancy or lactation. Regions amplified from RNA transcripts were the TCR beta CDR3 regions. The TCR CDR3 was amplified in a first-round RT-PCR using the HTBI primer set. From the multiplex PCR reads, TCRdb called clonotypes with MiXCR, one entry per CDR3 protein. The data show about 740,000 distinct CDR3 sequences, with 14% seen just once and about 9.4% held by the top ten.

Sequencing input: blood. The chain carries TRBV2 and TRBJ2-1, with TRBD2 matching 12 bases. The J call could be wrong; TRBJ2-7 is a better fit for the DNA end. The sequence was obtained from a woman aged 18 to 35 with Graves' hyperthyroidism. DNA of the CDR3: TGTGCCAGCAGCGGATCTAGCGGGAGGGCCGGTGAGCAGTACTTC. It encodes CASSGSSGRAGEQYF.